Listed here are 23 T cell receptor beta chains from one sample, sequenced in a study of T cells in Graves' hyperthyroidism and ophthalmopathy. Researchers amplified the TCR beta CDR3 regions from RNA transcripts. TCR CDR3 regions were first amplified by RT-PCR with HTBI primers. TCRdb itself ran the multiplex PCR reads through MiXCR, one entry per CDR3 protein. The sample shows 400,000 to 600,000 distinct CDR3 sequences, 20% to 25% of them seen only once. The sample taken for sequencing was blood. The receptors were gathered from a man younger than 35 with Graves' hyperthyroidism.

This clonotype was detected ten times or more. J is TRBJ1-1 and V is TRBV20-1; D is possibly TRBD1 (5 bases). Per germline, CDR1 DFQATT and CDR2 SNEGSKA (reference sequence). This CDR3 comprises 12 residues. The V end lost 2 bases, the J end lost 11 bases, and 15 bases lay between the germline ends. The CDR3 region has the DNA TGCAGTGCTAGACCTGGGGGGGGAGGGGCTTTCTTT. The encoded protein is CSARPGGGGAFF.

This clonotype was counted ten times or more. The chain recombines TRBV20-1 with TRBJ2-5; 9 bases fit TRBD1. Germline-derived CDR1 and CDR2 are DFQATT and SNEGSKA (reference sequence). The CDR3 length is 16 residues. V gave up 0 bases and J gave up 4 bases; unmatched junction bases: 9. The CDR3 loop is CSARDLPGQGTETQYF. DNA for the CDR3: TGCAGTGCTAGAGATCTTCCGGGACAGGGTACAGAGACCCAGTACTTC.

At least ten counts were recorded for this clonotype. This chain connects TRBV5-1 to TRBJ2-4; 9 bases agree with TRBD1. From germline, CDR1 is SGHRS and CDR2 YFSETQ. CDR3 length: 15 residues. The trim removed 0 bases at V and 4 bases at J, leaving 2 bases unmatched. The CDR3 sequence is CASSLEGTGKNIQYF. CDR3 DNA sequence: TGCGCCAGCAGCTTGGAAGGGACAGGGAAAAACATTCAGTACTTC.

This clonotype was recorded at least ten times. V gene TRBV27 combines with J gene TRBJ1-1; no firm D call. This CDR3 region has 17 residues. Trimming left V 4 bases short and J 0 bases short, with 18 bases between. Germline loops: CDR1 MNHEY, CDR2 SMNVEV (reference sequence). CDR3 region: CASSSISEAIMNTEAFF. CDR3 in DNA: TGTGCCAGCAGTTCCATCAGCGAGGCGATCATGAACACTGAAGCTTTCTTT.

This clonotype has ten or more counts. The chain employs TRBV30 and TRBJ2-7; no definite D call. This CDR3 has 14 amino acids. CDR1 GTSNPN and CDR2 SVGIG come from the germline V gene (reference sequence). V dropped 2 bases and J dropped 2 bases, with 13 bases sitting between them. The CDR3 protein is CAWSFNPTAYEQYF. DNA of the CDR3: TGTGCCTGGAGTTTTAACCCGACTGCCTACGAGCAGTACTTC.

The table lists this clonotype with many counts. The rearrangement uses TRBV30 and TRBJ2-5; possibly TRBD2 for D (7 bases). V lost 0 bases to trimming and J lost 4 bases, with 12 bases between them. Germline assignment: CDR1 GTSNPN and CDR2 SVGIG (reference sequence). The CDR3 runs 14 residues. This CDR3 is CAWSVGGPGETQYF. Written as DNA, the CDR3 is TGTGCCTGGAGTGTCGGGGGGCCAGGAGAGACCCAGTACTTC.

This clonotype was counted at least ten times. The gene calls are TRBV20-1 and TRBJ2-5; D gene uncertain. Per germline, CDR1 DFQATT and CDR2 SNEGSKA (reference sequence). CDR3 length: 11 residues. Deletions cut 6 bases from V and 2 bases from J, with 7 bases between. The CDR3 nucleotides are TGCAGTGCCGTACGACAAGAGACCCAGTACTTC. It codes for CSAVRQETQYF.

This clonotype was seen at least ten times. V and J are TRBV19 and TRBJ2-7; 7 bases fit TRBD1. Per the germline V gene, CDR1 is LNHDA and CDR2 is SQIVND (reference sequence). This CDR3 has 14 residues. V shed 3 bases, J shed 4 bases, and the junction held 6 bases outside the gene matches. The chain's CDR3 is CASSMAGTDYEQYF. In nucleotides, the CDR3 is TGTGCCAGTAGTATGGCTGGGACAGATTACGAGCAGTACTTC.

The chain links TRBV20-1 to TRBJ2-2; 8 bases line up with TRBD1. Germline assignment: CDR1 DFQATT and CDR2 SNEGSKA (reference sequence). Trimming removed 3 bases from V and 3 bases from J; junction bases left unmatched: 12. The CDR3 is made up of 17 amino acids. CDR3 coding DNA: TGCAGTGCTAGGTCCCTCGACAGGGGTCGGGACACCGGGGAGCTGTTTTTT. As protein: CSARSLDRGRDTGELFF.

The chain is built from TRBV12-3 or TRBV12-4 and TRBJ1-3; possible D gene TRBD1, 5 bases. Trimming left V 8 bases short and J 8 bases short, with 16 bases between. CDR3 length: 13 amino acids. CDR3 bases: TGTGCCAGCCTCACTGGGGCCCGAGACACCATATATTTT. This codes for CASLTGARDTIYF.

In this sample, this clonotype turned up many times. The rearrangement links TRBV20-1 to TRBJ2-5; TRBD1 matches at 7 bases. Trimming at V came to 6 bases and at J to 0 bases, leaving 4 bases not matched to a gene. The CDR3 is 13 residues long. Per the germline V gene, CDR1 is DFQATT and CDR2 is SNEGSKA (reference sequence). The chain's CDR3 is CSAFDRDQETQYF. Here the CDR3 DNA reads TGCAGTGCCTTTGACAGGGACCAAGAGACCCAGTACTTC.

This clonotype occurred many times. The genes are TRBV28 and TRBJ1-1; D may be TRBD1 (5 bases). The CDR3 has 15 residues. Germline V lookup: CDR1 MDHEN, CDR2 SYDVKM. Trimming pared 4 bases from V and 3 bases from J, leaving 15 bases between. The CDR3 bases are TGTGCCAGCAGTTCCCTCAGGGCCGCGGACACTGAAGCTTTCTTT. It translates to CASSSLRAADTEAFF.

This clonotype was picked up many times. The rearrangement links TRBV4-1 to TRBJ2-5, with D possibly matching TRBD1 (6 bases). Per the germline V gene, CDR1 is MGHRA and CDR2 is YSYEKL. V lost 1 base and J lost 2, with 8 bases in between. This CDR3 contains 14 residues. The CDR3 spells CASSQVGGQETQYF. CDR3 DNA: TGCGCCAGCAGCCAAGTAGGGGGACAAGAGACCCAGTACTTC.

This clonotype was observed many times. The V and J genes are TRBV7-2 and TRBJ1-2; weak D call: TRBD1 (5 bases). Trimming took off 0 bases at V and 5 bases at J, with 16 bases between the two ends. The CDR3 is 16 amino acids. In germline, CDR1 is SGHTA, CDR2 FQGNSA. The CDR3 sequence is CASSLASRAPGYGYTF. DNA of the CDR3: TGTGCCAGCAGCTTAGCTTCCAGGGCCCCGGGGTATGGCTACACCTTC.

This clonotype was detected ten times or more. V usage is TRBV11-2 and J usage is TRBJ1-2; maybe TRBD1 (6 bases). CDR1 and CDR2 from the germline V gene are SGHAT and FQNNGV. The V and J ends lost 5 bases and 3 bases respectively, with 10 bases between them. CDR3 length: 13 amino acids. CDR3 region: CASSTTGYYGYTF. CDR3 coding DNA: TGTGCCAGCAGCACGACAGGCTACTATGGCTACACCTTC.

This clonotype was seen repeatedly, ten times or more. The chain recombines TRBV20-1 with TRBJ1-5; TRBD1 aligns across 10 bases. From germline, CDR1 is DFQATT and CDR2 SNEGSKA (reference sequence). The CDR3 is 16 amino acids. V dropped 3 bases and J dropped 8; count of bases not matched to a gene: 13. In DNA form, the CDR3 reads TGCAGTGCTAGGGGGTTTGTCGTGACAGGGGGCGAGCCCCAGCATTTT. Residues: CSARGFVVTGGEPQHF.

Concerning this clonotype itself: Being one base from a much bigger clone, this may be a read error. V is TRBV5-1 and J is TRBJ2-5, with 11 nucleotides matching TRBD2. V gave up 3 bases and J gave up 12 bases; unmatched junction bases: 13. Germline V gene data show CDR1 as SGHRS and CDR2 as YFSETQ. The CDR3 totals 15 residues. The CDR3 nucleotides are TGCGCCAGCAGCTCCTCAAGGACTAGCGGGCCCCCCGAGTACTTC. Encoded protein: CASSSSRTSGPPEYF. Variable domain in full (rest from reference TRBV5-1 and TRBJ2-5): KAGVTQTPRYLIKTRGQQVTLSCSPISGHRSVSWYQQTPGQGLQFLFEYFSETQRNKGNFPGRFSGRQFSNSRSEMNVSTLELGDSALYLCASSSSRTSGPPEYFGPGTRLLVL.

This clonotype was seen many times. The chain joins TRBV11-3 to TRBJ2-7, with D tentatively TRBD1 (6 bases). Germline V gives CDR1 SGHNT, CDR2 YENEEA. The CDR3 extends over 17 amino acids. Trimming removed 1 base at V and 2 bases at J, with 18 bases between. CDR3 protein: CASSLGKRTVNAYEQYF. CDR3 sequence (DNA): TGTGCCAGCAGCTTAGGAAAAAGGACAGTCAACGCCTACGAGCAGTACTTC.

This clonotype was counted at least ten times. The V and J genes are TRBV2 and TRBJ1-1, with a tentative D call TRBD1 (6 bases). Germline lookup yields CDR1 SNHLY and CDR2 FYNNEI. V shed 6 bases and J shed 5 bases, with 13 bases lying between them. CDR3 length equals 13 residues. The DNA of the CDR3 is TGTGCCAGCAGGGACAGACTGGGAACTGAAGCTTTCTTT. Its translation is CASRDRLGTEAFF.

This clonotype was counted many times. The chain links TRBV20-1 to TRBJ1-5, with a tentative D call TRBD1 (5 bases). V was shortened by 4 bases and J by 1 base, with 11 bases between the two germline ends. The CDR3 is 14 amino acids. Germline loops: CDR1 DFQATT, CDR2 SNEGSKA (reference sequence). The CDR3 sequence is CSAKGSLSNQPQHF. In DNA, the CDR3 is TGCAGTGCTAAGGGGAGCCTAAGCAATCAGCCCCAGCATTTT.

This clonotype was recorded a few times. CDR3 bases: TGTGCCATCAGTGAGACCGGACGGAACCAAGAGACCCAGTACTTC. It yields the protein CAISETGRNQETQYF. J is TRBJ2-5 and V is TRBV10-3; no definite D call. V gave up 2 bases and J gave up 0 bases, with 10 bases separating them. The CDR3 runs 15 residues. Germline CDR1 and CDR2: ENHRY and SYGVKD.

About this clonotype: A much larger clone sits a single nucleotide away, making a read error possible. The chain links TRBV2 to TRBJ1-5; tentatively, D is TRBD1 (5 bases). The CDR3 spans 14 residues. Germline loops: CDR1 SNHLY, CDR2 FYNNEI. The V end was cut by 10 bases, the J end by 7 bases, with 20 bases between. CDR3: CAISRGADTQPQHF. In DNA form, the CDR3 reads TGTGCCATCAGCCGAGGGGCAGACACCCAGCCCCAGCATTTT.

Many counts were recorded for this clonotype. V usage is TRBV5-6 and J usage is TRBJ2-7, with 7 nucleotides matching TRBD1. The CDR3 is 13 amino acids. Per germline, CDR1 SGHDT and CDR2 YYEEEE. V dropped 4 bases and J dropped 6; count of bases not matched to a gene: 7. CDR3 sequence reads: CASSTTGLSEQYF. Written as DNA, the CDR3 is TGTGCCAGCAGCACGACAGGGCTCAGCGAGCAGTACTTC.